This entry lists 31 T cell receptor beta chains sequenced from one sample in a study of blood T cell repertoires in COVID-19. Repertoires were generated with immunoSEQ multiplex PCR, while TCRdb's copy carries only in-frame clones and drops some. This sample carries under 250,000 clones, just under 85% of them seen once, and the ten largest clones take 1.3%. Specimen: PBMCs or T cells enriched from blood (not recorded which). The receptor source for this set is a woman in her forties with acute COVID-19.

The chain links TRBV10-3 to TRBJ2-1, with D hard to call. Trimming stripped 7 bases from V and 0 bases from J, with 19 bases between. From germline, CDR1 is ENHRY and CDR2 SYGVKD. This CDR3 spans 17 amino acids. The chain's CDR3 is CAITAGITFSSYNEQFF. The DNA of the CDR3 is TGTGCCATCACGGCAGGTATAACCTTTAGCTCCTACAATGAGCAGTTCTTC.

The V gene is TRBV6-5, the J gene TRBJ2-7, with a possible D match to TRBD2 (6 bases). The CDR3 consists of 14 residues. Trimming shortened V by 8 bases and J by 3 bases, and 17 bases separated the two germline ends. Germline V gene lookup returns CDR1 MNHEY and CDR2 SVGAGI. Here the CDR3 DNA reads TGTGCCAGCGTTGGGACTTACGGTGGCTACGAGCAGTACTTC. This translates into CASVGTYGGYEQYF.

The chain is built from TRBV28 and TRBJ1-1; D is ambiguous. V was shortened by 1 base and J by 2 bases, with 14 bases between the two germline ends. Per the germline V gene, CDR1 is MDHEN and CDR2 is SYDVKM. The length of the CDR3 is 16 residues. The DNA of the CDR3 is TGTGCCAGCAGTTTATTCGGGGTCGCAGGCAACACTGAAGCTTTCTTT. This translates into CASSLFGVAGNTEAFF.

The V gene is TRBV9, the J gene TRBJ1-1, with D perhaps TRBD1 (6 bases). The V end lost 3 bases, the J end lost 4 bases, and 13 bases lay between the germline ends. The CDR3 contains 14 residues. CDR1 is SGDLS, CDR2 YYNGEE, per germline. This CDR3 reads CASSDLGGATEAFF. CDR3 in DNA: TGTGCCAGCAGCGACCTAGGGGGGGCCACTGAAGCTTTCTTT.

This clone was counted between two and nine times. The V call is TRBV10-3, the J call TRBJ2-1, with unresolved D. The V gene's germline CDR1 is ENHRY and CDR2 SYGVKD. CDR3 length equals 11 residues. V was clipped by 10 bases and J by 7 bases, with 11 bases between them. Here the CDR3 DNA reads TGTGCCACTTCAAGAGCGAATGAGCAGTTCTTC. Translated: CATSRANEQFF.

In this sample, this clone turned up once. The genes are TRBV25-1 and TRBJ2-1, with 10 positions matching TRBD2. This CDR3 has 16 residues. With 7 bases clipped from V and 5 bases from J, the junction kept 11 bases outside the gene matches. Germline V gene sequence: CDR1 MGHDK, CDR2 SYGVNS. The CDR3 here is CASTSSSGGTNNEQFF. DNA for the CDR3: TGTGCCAGCACCTCCAGTAGCGGGGGGACCAACAATGAGCAGTTCTTC.

The chain carries TRBV6-1 and TRBJ1-5; 11 nucleotides align to TRBD1. Trimming took 2 bases from V and 0 from J; bases not matched to a gene: 15. The CDR3 covers 21 residues. Germline loops: CDR1 MNHNS, CDR2 SASEGT. Written as DNA, the CDR3 is TGTGCCAGCAGTGAAAAGGGGACAGGGGGTTATCTTTCCTTTAGCAATCAGCCCCAGCATTTT. This sequence encodes CASSEKGTGGYLSFSNQPQHF.

This clone came up a few times. This rearrangement joins TRBV6-4 to TRBJ2-3; 10 bases align to TRBD2. The CDR3 sequence is 15 residues long. The J segment lost 1 base and the V segment lost 5 bases, leaving 3 bases of the junction unmatched. CDR1 is MRHNA and CDR2 is SNTAGT in the germline V gene. The CDR3 coding sequence is TGTGCCAGCAGTATTCTAGCGGGGGGCACAGATACGCAGTATTTT. This gives the protein CASSILAGGTDTQYF.

The chain's CDR3 is CASSVGLAALLYEQYF. Here the CDR3 DNA reads TGTGCCAGCAGCGTGGGACTAGCGGCTTTGTTGTACGAGCAGTACTTC. J is TRBJ2-7 and V is TRBV11-2; 11 bases are a match to TRBD2. The CDR3 is 16 residues long. The V gene's germline CDR1 is SGHAT and CDR2 FQNNGV. V gave up 5 bases and J gave up 4 bases; unmatched junction bases: 10.

The rearrangement joins TRBV5-4 to TRBJ2-6; D call uncertain. Per germline, CDR1 SGHNT and CDR2 YYREEE (reference sequence). Trimming cost V 2 bases and J 4 bases, with 16 bases left between them. The CDR3 extends over 17 amino acids. CDR3 sequence (DNA): TGTGCCAGCAGCTTAATTGAAGTTTTAACAGGGGCCAACGTCCTGACTTTC. This encodes CASSLIEVLTGANVLTF.

The chain joins TRBV7-9 to TRBJ1-4; D is ambiguous. Germline assignment: CDR1 SEHNR and CDR2 FQNEAQ (reference sequence). The CDR3 has 14 amino acids. V dropped 5 bases and J dropped 3 bases, with 10 bases sitting between them. The CDR3 bases are TGTGCCAGCAGCATTTGGGCCTCTAATGAAAAACTGTTTTTT. It translates to CASSIWASNEKLFF.

The V gene is TRBV27, the J gene TRBJ2-5, with D perhaps TRBD2 (6 bases). Trimming took off 5 bases at V and 1 base at J, with 11 bases between the two ends. Germline CDR1 MNHEY, CDR2 SMNVEV (reference sequence). The CDR3 has 14 amino acids. The CDR3 sequence is CASSLGGIQETQYF. DNA of the CDR3: TGTGCCAGCAGTCTGGGGGGAATCCAAGAGACCCAGTACTTC.

The CDR3 here is CASSPNQNTIYF. CDR3 in DNA: TGTGCCAGCTCCCCAAACCAGAACACCATATATTTT. V usage is TRBV18 and J usage is TRBJ1-3; D unresolved. The germline V and J ends were trimmed by 6 bases and 7 bases, with 10 bases remaining between them. From germline, CDR1 is KGHSH and CDR2 LQKENI. There are 12 residues in the CDR3. Filled out from reference TRBV18 and TRBJ1-3, the complete variable domain reads NAGVMQNPRHLVRRRGQEARLRCSPMKGHSHVYWYRQLPEEGLKFMVYLQKENIIDESGMPKERFSAEFPKEGPSILRIQQVVRGDSAAYFCASSPNQNTIYFGEGSWLTVV.

The V and J genes are TRBV29-1 and TRBJ1-5, with D uncertain. The CDR3 has 13 residues. V lost 4 bases and J lost 0, with 7 bases in between. Germline values: CDR1 SQVTM, CDR2 ANQGSEA. CDR3: CSVADNSNQPQHF. The CDR3 DNA reads as TGCAGCGTTGCAGACAATAGCAATCAGCCCCAGCATTTT.

This chain links TRBV28 with TRBJ2-1; D may be TRBD2 (6 bases). The V and J ends lost 6 bases and 12 bases respectively, with 9 bases between them. The germline gives CDR1 MDHEN, CDR2 SYDVKM. The CDR3 contains 10 residues. The CDR3 region has the DNA TGTGCCAGCAGCGGGGGAGTGCAGTTCTTC. This sequence encodes CASSGGVQFF.

This rearrangement joins TRBV12-3 or TRBV12-4 to TRBJ1-6; D is possibly TRBD1 (5 bases). The V end lost 7 bases, the J end lost 7 bases, and 11 bases lay between the germline ends. The CDR3 loop spans 13 amino acids. In DNA form, the CDR3 reads TGTGCCAGCACCCTGGGGCGAAATTCACCCCTCCACTTT. Its protein product is CASTLGRNSPLHF.

V and J are TRBV19 and TRBJ1-2; no reliable D call. V was trimmed by 2 bases and J by 2 bases, leaving 12 bases between them. Germline-derived CDR1 and CDR2 are LNHDA and SQIVND (reference sequence). This CDR3 has 15 residues. The CDR3 sequence is CASSIRGNWNYGYTF. The CDR3 DNA is TGTGCCAGTAGTATAAGAGGGAATTGGAACTATGGCTACACCTTC.

This sequence joins TRBV21-1 and TRBJ2-2; the D call of TRBD2 is as the table states it, not checked on the DNA. TRBV21-1 is given as a pseudogene. This CDR3 has 18 residues. The CDR3 loop is CASSKDAGGALNTGELFF. CDR3 DNA: TGTGCCAGCAGCAAAGATGCTGGAGGGGCCCTAAACACCGGGGAGCTGTTTTTT.

This clone has only one observation. This sequence joins TRBV9 and TRBJ1-3; no clear D gene. This CDR3 is built from 14 residues. Germline CDR1 is SGDLS and CDR2 is YYNGEE. Trimming removed 5 bases from V and 0 bases from J, with 9 bases in between. As DNA, the CDR3 is TGTGCCAGCAGTTCAGAATCCTCTGGAAACACCATATATTTT. This codes for CASSSESSGNTIYF.

The chain is built from TRBV18 and TRBJ2-3; 7 bases are a match to TRBD1. Germline V gene lookup returns CDR1 KGHSH and CDR2 LQKENI. The CDR3 contains 16 residues. V was clipped by 2 bases and J by 2 bases; unmatched bases: 7. In DNA, the CDR3 is TGTGCCAGCTCACCAAGACAGGGACGGTTCACAGATACGCAGTATTTT. The encoded protein is CASSPRQGRFTDTQYF.

The rearrangement joins TRBV11-2 to TRBJ2-2; D not certain. Trimming shortened V by 0 bases and J by 8 bases, and 7 bases separated the two germline ends. This CDR3 contains 13 residues. From germline, CDR1 is SGHAT and CDR2 FQNNGV. CDR3 loop: CASSLDLAGELFF. The CDR3 DNA sequence: TGTGCCAGCAGCTTAGATTTGGCTGGGGAGCTGTTTTTT.

The chain links TRBV11-3 to TRBJ2-5, with D uncertain. Per germline, CDR1 SGHNT and CDR2 YENEEA. CDR3 size: 14 residues. V was cut by 2 bases and J by 4 bases, with 11 bases left in between. CDR3 in amino acids: CASSLSTGLETQYF. For the CDR3, the DNA is TGTGCCAGCAGCTTATCAACGGGTCTAGAGACCCAGTACTTC.

As to this clone: Other DNA sequences in the same sample also yield this CDR3. The chain has TRBV27 and TRBJ1-5; 8 bases map to TRBD1. CDR1 and CDR2 from the germline V gene are MNHEY and SMNVEV (reference sequence). The trim removed 5 bases at V and 2 bases at J, leaving 2 bases unmatched. This CDR3 is 14 amino acids long. CDR3: CASSPGQGNQPQHF. The CDR3 DNA reads TGTGCCAGCAGTCCGGGACAGGGCAATCAGCCCCAGCATTTT.

The rearrangement links TRBV3-1 (or the pseudogene TRBV3-2) to TRBJ1-3, with 7 bases aligning to TRBD1. This CDR3 is built from 14 residues. Germline trimming cut 6 bases from V and 5 bases from J; bases unmatched to any gene: 7. Germline CDR1 LGHDT, CDR2 YNNKEL (reference sequence). The CDR3 coding sequence is TGTGCCAGCAGTCAAACAGGGGTGAGAAACACCATATATTTT. Residues: CASSQTGVRNTIYF.

V gene TRBV15 combines with J gene TRBJ2-1; 9 nucleotides line up with TRBD2. With 5 bases clipped from V and 5 bases from J, the junction kept 4 bases outside the gene matches. This CDR3 contains 14 residues. Germline loops: CDR1 LNHNV, CDR2 YYDKDF (reference sequence). CDR3 protein: CATSRLAGNNEQFF. The CDR3 DNA sequence: TGTGCCACCAGCCGGCTAGCGGGAAACAATGAGCAGTTCTTC.

V and J are TRBV30 and TRBJ2-7; D not certain. Trimming took off 0 bases at V and 3 bases at J, with 6 bases between the two ends. CDR1 and CDR2 from the germline V gene are GTSNPN and SVGIG (reference sequence). CDR3 length: 12 amino acids. The CDR3 region has the DNA TGTGCCTGGAGTGTGAGGTACTACGAGCAGTACTTC. Protein sequence: CAWSVRYYEQYF.

V usage is TRBV5-1 and J usage is TRBJ2-1, with TRBD2 matching 9 bases. Germline loops: CDR1 SGHRS, CDR2 YFSETQ. V shed 2 bases and J 7 bases; nucleotides not matched to a gene: 7. This CDR3 is built from 15 residues. The CDR3 DNA is TGCGCCAGCAGCTTTACTAGCGGGCCAACTAATGAGCAGTTCTTC. As protein: CASSFTSGPTNEQFF. The variable domain in full, with the rest retrieved from reference TRBV5-1 and TRBJ2-1, is KAGVTQTPRYLIKTRGQQVTLSCSPISGHRSVSWYQQTPGQGLQFLFEYFSETQRNKGNFPGRFSGRQFSNSRSEMNVSTLELGDSALYLCASSFTSGPTNEQFFGPGTRLTVL.

Only a few counts were recorded for this clone. The V and J genes are TRBV14 and TRBJ2-7; D may be TRBD2 (5 bases). CDR3 length: 15 amino acids. Germline V CDR1 and CDR2: SGHDN, FVKESK. With 0 bases removed from V and 7 bases from J, the gap between germline ends came to 16 bases. The CDR3 DNA reads as TGTGCCAGCAGCCAAGACCTGACGACTACTAGGGAGCAGTACTTC. Translation gives CASSQDLTTTREQYF.

This clone was observed a few times. The V call is TRBV5-1, the J call TRBJ2-3; weak D call: TRBD2 (5 bases). Per germline, CDR1 SGHRS and CDR2 YFSETQ. The CDR3 length is 13 residues. V lost 5 bases to trimming and J lost 6 bases, with 13 bases between them. The CDR3 sequence is CASRNPSRDTQYF. In DNA form, the CDR3 reads TGCGCCAGCAGGAACCCTAGCAGGGATACGCAGTATTTT. Combining the CDR3 with reference TRBV5-1 and TRBJ2-3 gives the whole variable domain KAGVTQTPRYLIKTRGQQVTLSCSPISGHRSVSWYQQTPGQGLQFLFEYFSETQRNKGNFPGRFSGRQFSNSRSEMNVSTLELGDSALYLCASRNPSRDTQYFGPGTRLTVL.

J is TRBJ2-3 and V is TRBV19; D is possibly TRBD1 (5 bases). Germline V gene data show CDR1 as LNHDA and CDR2 as SQIVND (reference sequence). CDR3 size: 15 residues. Trimming removed 2 bases from V and 6 bases from J, with 15 bases in between. The CDR3 sequence: CASSISQGFTDTQYF. In nucleotides, the CDR3 is TGTGCCAGTAGTATAAGCCAGGGCTTTACGGATACGCAGTATTTT.

CDR3 DNA sequence: TGCGCCAGCAGCTGGCGACAGGGGGGCGAGCAGTACTTC. Translated: CASSWRQGGEQYF. V usage is TRBV5-1 and J usage is TRBJ2-7, with TRBD1 identical over 9 bases. Germline V CDR1 and CDR2: SGHRS, YFSETQ. The CDR3 totals 13 residues. V was pared by 3 bases and J by 6 bases, with 4 bases of the junction left unmatched.